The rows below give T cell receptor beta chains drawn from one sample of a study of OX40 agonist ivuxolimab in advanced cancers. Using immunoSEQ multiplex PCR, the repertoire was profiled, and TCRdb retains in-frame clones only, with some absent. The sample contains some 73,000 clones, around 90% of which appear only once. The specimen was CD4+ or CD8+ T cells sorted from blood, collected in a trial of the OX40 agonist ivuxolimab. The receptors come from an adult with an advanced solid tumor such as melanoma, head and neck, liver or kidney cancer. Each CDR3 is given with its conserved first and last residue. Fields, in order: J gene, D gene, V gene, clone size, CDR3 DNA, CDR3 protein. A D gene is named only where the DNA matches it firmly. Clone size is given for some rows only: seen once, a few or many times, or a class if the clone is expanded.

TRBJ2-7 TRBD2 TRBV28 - TGTGCCAGCAGCATTCCGGGACTAGCGGACTCCTACGAGCAGTACTTC CASSIPGLADSYEQYF
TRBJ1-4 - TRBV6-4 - TGTGCCAGCAGTGTCCAGGAAAATGAAAAACTGTTTTTT CASSVQENEKLFF
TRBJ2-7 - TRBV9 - TGTGCCAGCAGCAGGGGGAGTACCGGGTCCTACGAGCAGTACTTC CASSRGSTGSYEQYF
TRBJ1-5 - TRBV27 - TGTGCCAGCAGTTTAATGGCAGATAGCAATCAGCCCCAGCATTTT CASSLMADSNQPQHF
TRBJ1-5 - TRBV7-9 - TGTGCCAGCAGCTTAGGGATGGGCAATCAGCCCCAGCATTTT CASSLGMGNQPQHF
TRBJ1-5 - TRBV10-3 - TGTGCCATCAGTGTCCGTGGAACGGAGCCCCAGCATTTT CAISVRGTEPQHF
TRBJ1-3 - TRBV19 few TGTGCCAGTAATAGTGGATTCTCTGGAAACACCATATATTTT CASNSGFSGNTIYF
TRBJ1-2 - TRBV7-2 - TGTGCCAGCAGCCTGATGGTAGACTCCTATGGCTACACCTTC CASSLMVDSYGYTF
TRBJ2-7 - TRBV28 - TGTGCCAGCAGTTTCCAGACGGTGTCTTACGAGCAGTACTTC CASSFQTVSYEQYF
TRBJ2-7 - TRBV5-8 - TGTGCCAGCAGCTTGGCGTCCTACGAGCAGTACTTC CASSLASYEQYF
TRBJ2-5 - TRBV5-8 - TGTGCCAGCAGCTTGGGACAGGGACTCCAAGAGACCCAGTACTTC CASSLGQGLQETQYF
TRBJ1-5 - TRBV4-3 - TGCGCCAGCAACTTGACGGGGGTTCTGAGCAATCAGCCCCAGCATTTT CASNLTGVLSNQPQHF
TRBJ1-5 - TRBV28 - TGTGCCAGCAGTACCGGGGGCGCGAGCAATCAGCCCCAGCATTTT CASSTGGASNQPQHF
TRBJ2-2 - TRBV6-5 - TGTGCCAGCAGTTACTCGAAACTTGGGACCGGGGAGCTGTTTTTT CASSYSKLGTGELFF
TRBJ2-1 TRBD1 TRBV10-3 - TGTGCCATCAGTGAAGGGGACAGGCGGGGCAATGAGCAGTTCTTC CAISEGDRRGNEQFF
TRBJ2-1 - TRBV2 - TGTGCCAGCAGCCAGGGGGGGGCTACCTACAATGAGCAGTTCTTC CASSQGGATYNEQFF
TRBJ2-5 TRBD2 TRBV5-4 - TGTGCCAGCAGCTTGCGCCGGACTAGCGGGGGGAGGCTGCAAGAGACCCAGTACTTC CASSLRRTSGGRLQETQYF
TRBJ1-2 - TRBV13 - TGTGCCAGCAGCTTAGGGCCCCAGGGTATGGATGGCTACACCTTC CASSLGPQGMDGYTF
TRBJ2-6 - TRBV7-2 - TGTGCCAGCAGCTTAGACAGGGCTGGGGCCAACGTCCTGACTTTC CASSLDRAGANVLTF
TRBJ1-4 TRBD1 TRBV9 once TGTGCCAGCAGCGTAGCCCCGACAGGGAGTGAAAAACTGTTTTTT CASSVAPTGSEKLFF
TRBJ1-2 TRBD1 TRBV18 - TGTGCCAGCTCATTAACGACAGGGGGCAGGACGGATGGCTACACCTTC CASSLTTGGRTDGYTF
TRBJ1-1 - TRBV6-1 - TGTGCCAGCAGTTTAACAGGGCTGATGAACACTGAAGCTTTCTTT CASSLTGLMNTEAFF
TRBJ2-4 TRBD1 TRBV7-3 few TGTGCCAGCAGCTTAACCGGGGACAGTAAAAACATTCAGTACTTC CASSLTGDSKNIQYF
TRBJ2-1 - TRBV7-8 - TGTGCCAGCAGCTTTAGAATACTAGTGAACTCCTACAATGAGCAGTTCTTC CASSFRILVNSYNEQFF
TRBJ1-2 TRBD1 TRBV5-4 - TGTGCCAGCAGCAAGGGACAGGGCCGAGATGGCTACACCTTC CASSKGQGRDGYTF
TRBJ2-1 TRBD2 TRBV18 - TGTGCCAGCTCAAGCGGGACCTCCTACAATGAGCAGTTCTTC CASSSGTSYNEQFF
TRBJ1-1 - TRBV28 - TGTGCCACGAGGAGGACTGAAGCTTTCTTT CATRRTEAFF
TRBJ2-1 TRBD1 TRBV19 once TGTGCCAGTACCCCGGGACAGTTTACCTACAATGAGCAGTTCTTC CASTPGQFTYNEQFF
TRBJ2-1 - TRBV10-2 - TGCGCCAGCAGTGAACGGCAGAAGACCTACAATGAGCAGTTCTTC CASSERQKTYNEQFF